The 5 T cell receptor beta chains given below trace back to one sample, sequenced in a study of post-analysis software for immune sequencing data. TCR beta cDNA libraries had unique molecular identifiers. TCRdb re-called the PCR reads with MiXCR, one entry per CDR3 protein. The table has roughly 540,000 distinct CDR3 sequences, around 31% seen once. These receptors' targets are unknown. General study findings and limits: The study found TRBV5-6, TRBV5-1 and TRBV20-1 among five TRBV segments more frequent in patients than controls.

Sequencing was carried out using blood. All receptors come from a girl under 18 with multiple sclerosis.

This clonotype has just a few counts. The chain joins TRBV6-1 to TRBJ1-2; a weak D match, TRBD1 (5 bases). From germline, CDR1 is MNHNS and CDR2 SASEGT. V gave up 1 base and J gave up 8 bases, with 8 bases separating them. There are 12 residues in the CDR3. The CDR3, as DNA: TGTGCCAGCAGTGAAGGGACACGAGGCTACACCTTC. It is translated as CASSEGTRGYTF.

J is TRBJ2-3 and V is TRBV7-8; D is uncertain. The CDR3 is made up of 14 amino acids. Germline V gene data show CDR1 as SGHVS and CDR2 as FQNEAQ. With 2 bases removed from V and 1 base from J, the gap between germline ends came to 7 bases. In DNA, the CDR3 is TGTGCCAGCAGCTTACAGTGGCGCACAGATACGCAGTATTTT. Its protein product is CASSLQWRTDTQYF.

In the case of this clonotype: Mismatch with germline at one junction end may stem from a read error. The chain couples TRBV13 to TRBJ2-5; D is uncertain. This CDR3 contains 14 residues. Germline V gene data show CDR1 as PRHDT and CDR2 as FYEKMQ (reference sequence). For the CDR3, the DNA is TGTGCCAGCAGCTCCAGAGGTAACCAAGGGACCCAGTACTTC. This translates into CASSSRGNQGTQYF. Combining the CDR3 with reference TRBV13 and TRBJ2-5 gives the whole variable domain AAGVIQSPRHLIKEKRETATLKCYPIPRHDTVYWYQQGPGQDPQFLISFYEKMQSDKGSIPDRFSAQQFSDYHSELNMSSLELGDSALYFCASSSRGNQGTQYFGPGTRLLVL.

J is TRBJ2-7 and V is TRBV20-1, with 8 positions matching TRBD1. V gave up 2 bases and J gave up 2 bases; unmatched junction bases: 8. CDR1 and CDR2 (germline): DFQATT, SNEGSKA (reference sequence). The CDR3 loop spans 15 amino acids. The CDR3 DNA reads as TGCAGTGCTAGACCCACAGGGGGGAGCCCCTACGAGCAGTACTTC. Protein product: CSARPTGGSPYEQYF.

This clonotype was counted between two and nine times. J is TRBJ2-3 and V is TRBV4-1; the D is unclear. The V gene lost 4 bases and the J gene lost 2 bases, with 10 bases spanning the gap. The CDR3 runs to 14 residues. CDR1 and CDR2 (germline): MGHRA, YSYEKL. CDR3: CASSPQTHTDTQYF. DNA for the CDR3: TGCGCCAGCAGCCCTCAGACCCACACAGATACGCAGTATTTT.